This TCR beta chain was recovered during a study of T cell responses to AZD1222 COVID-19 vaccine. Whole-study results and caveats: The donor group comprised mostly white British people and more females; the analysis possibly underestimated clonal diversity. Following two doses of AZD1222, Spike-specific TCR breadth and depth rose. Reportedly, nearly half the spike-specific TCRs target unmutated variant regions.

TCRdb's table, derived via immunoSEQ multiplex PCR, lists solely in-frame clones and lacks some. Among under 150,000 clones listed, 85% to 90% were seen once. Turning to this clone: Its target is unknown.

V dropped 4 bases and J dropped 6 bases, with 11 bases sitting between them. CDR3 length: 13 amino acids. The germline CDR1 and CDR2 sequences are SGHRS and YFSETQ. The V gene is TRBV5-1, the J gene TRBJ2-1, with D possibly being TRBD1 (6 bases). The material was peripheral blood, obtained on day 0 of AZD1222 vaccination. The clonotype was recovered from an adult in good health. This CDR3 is CASSPDRPNEQFF. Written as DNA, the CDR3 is TGCGCCAGCAGCCCGGACAGACCCAATGAGCAGTTCTTC.